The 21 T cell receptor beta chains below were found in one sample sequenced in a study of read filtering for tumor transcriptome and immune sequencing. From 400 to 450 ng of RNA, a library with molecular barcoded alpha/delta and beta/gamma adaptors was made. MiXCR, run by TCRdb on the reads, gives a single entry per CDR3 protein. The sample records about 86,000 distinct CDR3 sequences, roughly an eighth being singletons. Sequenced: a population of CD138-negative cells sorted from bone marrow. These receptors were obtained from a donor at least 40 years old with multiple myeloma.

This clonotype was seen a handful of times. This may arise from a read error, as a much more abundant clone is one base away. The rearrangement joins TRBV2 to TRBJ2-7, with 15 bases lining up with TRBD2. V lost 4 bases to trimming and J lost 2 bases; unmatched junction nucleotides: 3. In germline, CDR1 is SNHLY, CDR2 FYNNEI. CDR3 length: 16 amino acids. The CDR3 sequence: CASSGTSGRAPYEQYF. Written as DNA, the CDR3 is TGTGCCAGCAGTGGGACTAGCGGGAGGGCCCCCTACGAGCAGTACTTC.

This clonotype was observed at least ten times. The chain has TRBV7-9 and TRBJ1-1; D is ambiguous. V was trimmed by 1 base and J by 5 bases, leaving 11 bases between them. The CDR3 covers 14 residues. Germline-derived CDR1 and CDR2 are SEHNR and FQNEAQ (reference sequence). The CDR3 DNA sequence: TGTGCCAGCAGCTTAGGAGGCGTCGGGACTGAAGCTTTCTTT. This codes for CASSLGGVGTEAFF.

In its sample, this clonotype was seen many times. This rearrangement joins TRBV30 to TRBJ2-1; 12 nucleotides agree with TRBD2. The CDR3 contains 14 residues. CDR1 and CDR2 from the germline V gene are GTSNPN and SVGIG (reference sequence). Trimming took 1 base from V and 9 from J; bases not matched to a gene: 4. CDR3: CAWSGLAGVIEQFF. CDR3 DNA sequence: TGTGCCTGGAGTGGACTAGCGGGAGTTATTGAGCAGTTCTTC.

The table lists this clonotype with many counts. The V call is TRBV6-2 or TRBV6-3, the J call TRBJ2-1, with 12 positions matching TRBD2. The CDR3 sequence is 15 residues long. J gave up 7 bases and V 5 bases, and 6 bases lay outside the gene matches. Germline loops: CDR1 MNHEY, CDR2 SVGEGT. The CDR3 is CASSRRTSGKNEQFF. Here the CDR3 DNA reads TGTGCCAGCAGTCGCCGGACTAGCGGGAAGAATGAGCAGTTCTTC.

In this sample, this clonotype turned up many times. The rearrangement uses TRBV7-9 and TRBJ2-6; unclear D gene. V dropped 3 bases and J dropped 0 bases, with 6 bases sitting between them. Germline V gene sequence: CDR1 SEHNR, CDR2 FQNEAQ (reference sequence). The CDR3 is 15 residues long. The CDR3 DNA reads TGTGCCAGCAGCTTCACAATCTCTGGGGCCAACGTCCTGACTTTC. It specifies CASSFTISGANVLTF.

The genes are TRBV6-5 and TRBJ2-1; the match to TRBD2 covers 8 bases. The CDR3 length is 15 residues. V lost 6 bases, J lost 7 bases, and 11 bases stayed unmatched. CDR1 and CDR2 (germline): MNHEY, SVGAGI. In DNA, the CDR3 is TGTGCCAGCAGGCCGGGGGGGCAGGGAAGGAATGAGCAGTTCTTC. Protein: CASRPGGQGRNEQFF.

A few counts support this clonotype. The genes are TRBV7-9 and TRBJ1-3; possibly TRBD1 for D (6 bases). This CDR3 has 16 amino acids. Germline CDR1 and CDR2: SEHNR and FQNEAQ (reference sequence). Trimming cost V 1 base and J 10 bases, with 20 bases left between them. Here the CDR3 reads CASSLDAGAPRGTIYF. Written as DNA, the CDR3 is TGTGCCAGCAGCTTAGATGCAGGGGCACCCCGGGGGACCATATATTTT.

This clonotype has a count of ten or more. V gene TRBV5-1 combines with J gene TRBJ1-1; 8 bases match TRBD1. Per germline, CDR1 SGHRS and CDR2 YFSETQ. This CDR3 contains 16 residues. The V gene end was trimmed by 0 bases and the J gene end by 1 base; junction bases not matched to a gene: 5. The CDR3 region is CASSLDPGGQNTEAFF. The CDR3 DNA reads TGCGCCAGCAGCTTGGACCCAGGGGGCCAGAACACTGAAGCTTTCTTT.

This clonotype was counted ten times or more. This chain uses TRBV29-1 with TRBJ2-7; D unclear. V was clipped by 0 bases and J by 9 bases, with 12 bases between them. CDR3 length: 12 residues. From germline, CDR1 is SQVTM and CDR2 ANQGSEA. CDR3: CSVEDMKLGQYF. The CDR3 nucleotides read TGCAGCGTTGAAGATATGAAGCTAGGGCAGTACTTC.

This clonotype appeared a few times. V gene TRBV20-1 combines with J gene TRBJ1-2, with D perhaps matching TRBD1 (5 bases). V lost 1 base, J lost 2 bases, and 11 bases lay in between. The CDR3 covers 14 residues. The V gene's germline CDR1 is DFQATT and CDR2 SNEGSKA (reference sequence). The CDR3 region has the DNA TGCAGTGCTAGAGGGGGAGGGGAGAACTATGGCTACACCTTC. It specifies CSARGGGENYGYTF.

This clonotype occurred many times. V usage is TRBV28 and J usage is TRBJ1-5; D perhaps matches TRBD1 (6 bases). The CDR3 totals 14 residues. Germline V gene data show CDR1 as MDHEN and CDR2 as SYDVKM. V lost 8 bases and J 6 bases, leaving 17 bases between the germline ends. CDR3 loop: CASHTTGGGQPQHF. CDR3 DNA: TGTGCCAGCCATACGACAGGAGGAGGTCAGCCCCAGCATTTT.

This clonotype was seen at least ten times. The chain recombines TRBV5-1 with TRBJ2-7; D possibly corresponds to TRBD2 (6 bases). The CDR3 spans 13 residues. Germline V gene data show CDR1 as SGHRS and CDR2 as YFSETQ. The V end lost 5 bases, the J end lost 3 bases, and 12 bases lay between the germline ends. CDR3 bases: TGCGCCAGCAGGGGGGGAGCAAGCTACGAGCAGTACTTC. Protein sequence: CASRGGASYEQYF.

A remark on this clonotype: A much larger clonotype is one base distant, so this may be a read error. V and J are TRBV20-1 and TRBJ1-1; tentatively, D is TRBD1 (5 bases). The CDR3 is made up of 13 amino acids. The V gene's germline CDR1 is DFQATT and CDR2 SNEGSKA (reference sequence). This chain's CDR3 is CGARAEGITEAFF. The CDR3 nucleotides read TGCGGTGCTAGAGCCGAGGGGATCACTGAAGCTTTCTTT.

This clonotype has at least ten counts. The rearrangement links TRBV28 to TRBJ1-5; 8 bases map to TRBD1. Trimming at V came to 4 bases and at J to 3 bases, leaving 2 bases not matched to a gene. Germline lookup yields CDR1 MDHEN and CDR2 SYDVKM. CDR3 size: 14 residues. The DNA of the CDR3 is TGTGCCAGCAGTTCGACAGGGGTCAATCAGCCCCAGCATTTT. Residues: CASSSTGVNQPQHF. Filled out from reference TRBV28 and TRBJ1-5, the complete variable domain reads DVKVTQSSRYLVKRTGEKVFLECVQDMDHENMFWYRQDPGLGLRLIYFSYDVKMKEKGDIPEGYSVSREKKERFSLILESASTNQTSMYLCASSSTGVNQPQHFGDGTRLSIL.

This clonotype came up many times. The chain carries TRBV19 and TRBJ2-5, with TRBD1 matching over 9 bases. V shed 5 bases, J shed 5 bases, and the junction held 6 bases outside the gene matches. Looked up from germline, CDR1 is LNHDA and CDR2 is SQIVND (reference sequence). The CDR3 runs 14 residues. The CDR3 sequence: CASSETGGEETQYF. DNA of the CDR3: TGTGCCAGTAGTGAGACAGGGGGAGAGGAGACCCAGTACTTC.

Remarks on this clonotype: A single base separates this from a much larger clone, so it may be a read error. Here the CDR3 reads CASSGIGRGETQYF. The CDR3 DNA is TGTGCCAGCAGTGGGATAGGGCGAGGGGAGACCCAGTACTTC. The rearrangement uses TRBV2 and TRBJ2-5; D may be TRBD2 (5 bases). CDR3 length: 14 amino acids. V was cut by 4 bases and J by 5 bases, with 14 bases left in between. Germline CDR1 SNHLY, CDR2 FYNNEI.

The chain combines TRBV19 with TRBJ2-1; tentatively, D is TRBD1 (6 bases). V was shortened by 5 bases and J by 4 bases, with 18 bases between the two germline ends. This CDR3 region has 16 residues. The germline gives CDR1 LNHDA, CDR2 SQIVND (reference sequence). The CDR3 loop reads CASSPRTEMNYNEQFF. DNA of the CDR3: TGTGCCAGTAGTCCCCGGACAGAAATGAATTACAATGAGCAGTTCTTC.

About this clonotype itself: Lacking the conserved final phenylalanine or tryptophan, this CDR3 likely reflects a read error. The CDR3: CACSWDRGGVNYGYTS. The CDR3 nucleotides read TGTGCCTGCAGCTGGGACAGGGGCGGCGTTAACTATGGCTACACCTCC. This rearrangement joins TRBV4-2 to TRBJ1-2; TRBD1 agrees at 10 bases. CDR3 length: 16 amino acids. CDR1 is LGHNA, CDR2 YNFKEQ, per germline.

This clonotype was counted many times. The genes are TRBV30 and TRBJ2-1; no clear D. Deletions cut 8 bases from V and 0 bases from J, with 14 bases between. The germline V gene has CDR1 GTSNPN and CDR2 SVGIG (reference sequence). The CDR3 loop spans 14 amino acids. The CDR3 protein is CATPHASSYNEQFF. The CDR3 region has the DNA TGTGCCACGCCGCACGCGAGCTCCTACAATGAGCAGTTCTTC.

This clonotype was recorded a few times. Here the CDR3 DNA reads TGTGCCAGCAGCTTAAGACAGGAGATTGATGAGCAGTTCTTC. Its translation is CASSLRQEIDEQFF. The J gene is TRBJ2-1, the V gene TRBV7-9; weak D call: TRBD1 (6 bases). This CDR3 contains 14 residues. Germline V gives CDR1 SEHNR, CDR2 FQNEAQ (reference sequence). Trimming left V 2 bases short and J 8 bases short, with 13 bases between. Combining the CDR3 with reference TRBV7-9 and TRBJ2-1 gives the whole variable domain DTGVSQNPRHKITKRGQNVTFRCDPISEHNRLYWYRQTLGQGPEFLTYFQNEAQLEKSRLLSDRFSAERPKGSFSTLEIQRTEQGDSAMYLCASSLRQEIDEQFFGPGTRLTVL.

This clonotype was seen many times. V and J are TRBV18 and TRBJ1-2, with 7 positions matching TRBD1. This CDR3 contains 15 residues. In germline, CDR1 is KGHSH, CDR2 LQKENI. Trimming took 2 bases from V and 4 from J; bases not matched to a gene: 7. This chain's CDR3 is CASSPIEQGSYGYTF. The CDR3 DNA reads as TGTGCCAGCTCACCAATCGAACAGGGGTCCTATGGCTACACCTTC.